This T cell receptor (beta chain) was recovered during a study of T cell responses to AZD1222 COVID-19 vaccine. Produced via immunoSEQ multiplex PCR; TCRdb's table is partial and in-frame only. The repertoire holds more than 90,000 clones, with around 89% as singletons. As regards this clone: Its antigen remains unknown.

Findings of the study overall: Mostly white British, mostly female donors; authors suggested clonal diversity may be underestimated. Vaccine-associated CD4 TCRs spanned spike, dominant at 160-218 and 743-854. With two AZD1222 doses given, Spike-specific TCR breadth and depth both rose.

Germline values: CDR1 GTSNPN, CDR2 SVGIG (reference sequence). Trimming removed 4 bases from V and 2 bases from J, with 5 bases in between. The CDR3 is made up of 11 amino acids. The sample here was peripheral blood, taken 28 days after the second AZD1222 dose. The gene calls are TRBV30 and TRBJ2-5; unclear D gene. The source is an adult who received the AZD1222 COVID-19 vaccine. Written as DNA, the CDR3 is TGTGCCTGGACAGTACAAGAGACCCAGTACTTC. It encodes CAWTVQETQYF.